One and the same sample provided the 15 T cell receptor beta chains below, sequenced in a study of T cells in Graves' hyperthyroidism and ophthalmopathy. Amplification yielded TCR beta CDR3 regions, with RNA transcripts as the source. RT-PCR in the first round (using the HTBI primer set) targeted the TCR CDR3. TCRdb passed the multiplex PCR reads through MiXCR, listing each CDR3 protein once. Of about 350,000 distinct CDR3 sequences listed, approximately 20% are singletons. The sample consisted of blood. The receptors were gathered from a woman between 18 and 29 years old with Graves' hyperthyroidism.

This clonotype was recorded many times. V gene TRBV28 combines with J gene TRBJ2-7; D is uncertain. Germline CDR1 is MDHEN and CDR2 is SYDVKM. Trimming took 6 bases from V and 5 from J, leaving 17 bases between them. There are 14 residues in the CDR3. The CDR3 coding sequence is TGTGCCAGCAGGAACTTGGGTAAATGGCACGAGCAGTACTTC. Its protein is CASRNLGKWHEQYF.

This clonotype turned up a few times. This CDR3 is missing its conserved last phenylalanine or tryptophan, likely due to a read error. This sequence joins TRBV19 and TRBJ2-2; perhaps TRBD1 as D (6 bases). This CDR3 is 15 amino acids long. The germline V gene encodes CDR1 LNHDA and CDR2 SQIVND (reference sequence). Deletions cut 7 bases from V and 0 bases from J, with 12 bases between. The CDR3 nucleotides read TGTGCCAGTACGCCAGGGGATGCGAACACCGGGGAGCTGTTTCTT. Translating gives CASTPGDANTGELFL.

This chain links TRBV6-1 with TRBJ2-3; TRBD2 aligns across 9 bases. CDR3 length: 14 amino acids. Germline CDR1 is MNHNS and CDR2 is SASEGT. After removal of 4 bases from V and 4 bases from J, the junction contained 3 bases not matched to a gene. The CDR3 sequence: CASSGAGGPDTQYF. CDR3 bases: TGTGCCAGCAGTGGGGCGGGGGGGCCAGATACGCAGTATTTT.

The sample holds a few counts of this clonotype. CDR3: CASSNSGGAGEQYF. Here the CDR3 DNA reads TGTGCCAGCAGCAATAGCGGGGGGGCCGGGGAGCAGTACTTC. The chain carries TRBV5-4 and TRBJ2-7; TRBD2 matches at 11 bases. Per the germline V gene, CDR1 is SGHNT and CDR2 is YYREEE (reference sequence). CDR3 size: 14 residues. J lost 7 bases, V lost 4 bases, and 7 bases had no gene match.

This clonotype was observed at least ten times. The chain uses TRBV11-2 and TRBJ1-2, with D maybe TRBD1 (6 bases). The CDR3 is 13 residues long. The V end was cut by 5 bases, the J end by 6 bases, with 13 bases between. Germline V gene lookup returns CDR1 SGHAT and CDR2 FQNNGV. In DNA form, the CDR3 reads TGTGCCAGCAGCGTTACAGGGAAGAATGGCTACACCTTC. This translates into CASSVTGKNGYTF. Combining the CDR3 with reference TRBV11-2 and TRBJ1-2 gives the whole variable domain EAGVAQSPRYKIIEKRQSVAFWCNPISGHATLYWYQQILGQGPKLLIQFQNNGVVDDSQLPKDRFSAERLKGVDSTLKIQPAKLEDSAVYLCASSVTGKNGYTFGSGTRLTVV.

This clonotype was detected many times. A junction end diverges from the germline sequence, so it may reflect a read error. V usage is TRBV2 and J usage is TRBJ2-7; 7 positions match TRBD1. CDR1 SNHLY and CDR2 FYNNEI come from the germline V gene. CDR3 length: 14 residues. The chain's CDR3 is CASSELDRTYAQYF. DNA of the CDR3: TGTGCCAGCAGTGAACTGGACAGGACCTACGCGCAGTACTTC.

This clonotype was detected ten times or more. The rearrangement links TRBV28 to TRBJ1-5, with D tentatively TRBD1 (5 bases). Trimming removed 4 bases from V and 7 bases from J, with 14 bases in between. CDR1 MDHEN and CDR2 SYDVKM come from the germline V gene. The CDR3 runs to 14 residues. The CDR3 coding sequence is TGTGCCAGCAGTTCGACAGCTTCGTTGCAGCCCCAGCATTTT. The encoded protein is CASSSTASLQPQHF.

This clonotype has at least ten counts. The chain recombines TRBV5-4 with TRBJ1-3, with D unresolved. The CDR3 sequence is 17 residues long. The V gene's germline CDR1 is SGHNT and CDR2 YYREEE (reference sequence). The V end was cut by 1 base, the J end by 0 bases, with 14 bases between. CDR3 residues: CASSLRGFGFSGNTIYF. The CDR3 DNA is TGTGCCAGCAGCTTGCGGGGATTCGGGTTCTCTGGAAACACCATATATTTT.

The gene calls are TRBV30 and TRBJ1-1, with TRBD1 as a possible D gene (5 bases). V lost 4 bases and J lost 1, with 7 bases in between. The CDR3 spans 12 residues. CDR1 and CDR2 (germline): GTSNPN, SVGIG (reference sequence). CDR3 in DNA: TGTGCCTGGAACGGGGCGAACACTGAAGCTTTCTTT. It is translated as CAWNGANTEAFF.

This clonotype was seen at least ten times. This sequence may be a read error, since a much larger clone differs from it by one base. The chain links TRBV27 to TRBJ1-1; a possible D gene is TRBD1 (5 bases). Germline V gives CDR1 MNHEY, CDR2 SMNVEV (reference sequence). V lost 8 bases and J lost 3, with 13 bases in between. The CDR3 loop spans 13 amino acids. The CDR3 sequence is CASGPQGYTEAFF. CDR3 sequence (DNA): TGTGCCAGCGGCCCGCAGGGATACACTGAAGCTTTCTTT.

The chain joins TRBV6-2 or TRBV6-3 to TRBJ1-2; 7 bases fit TRBD1. V was clipped by 2 bases and J by 2 bases; unmatched bases: 14. The CDR3 has 18 residues. The germline V gene has CDR1 MNHEY and CDR2 SVGEGT. The CDR3 here is CASSYVPTDRTTNYGYTF. Here the CDR3 DNA reads TGTGCCAGCAGTTACGTCCCCACGGACAGGACGACCAACTATGGCTACACCTTC.

The rearrangement uses TRBV6-1 and TRBJ2-7; 10 bases align to TRBD2. J gave up 6 bases and V 6 bases, and 5 bases lay outside the gene matches. This CDR3 spans 13 amino acids. Germline CDR1 and CDR2: MNHNS and SASEGT. The CDR3 sequence is CASRRGTSAEQYF. For the CDR3, the DNA is TGTGCCAGCAGGCGCGGGACTAGCGCCGAGCAGTACTTC.

This clonotype has a count of ten or more. J is TRBJ2-2 and V is TRBV6-1; D is unresolved. Trimming removed 1 base from V and 6 bases from J, with 9 bases in between. Germline V gives CDR1 MNHNS, CDR2 SASEGT. The CDR3 is 14 residues long. The CDR3 protein is CASSEEPRAGELFF. The CDR3 DNA follows: TGTGCCAGCAGTGAAGAACCTCGGGCCGGGGAGCTGTTTTTT.

Many counts were recorded for this clonotype. The V gene is TRBV2, the J gene TRBJ1-2; D call uncertain. Trimming stripped 2 bases from V and 3 bases from J, with 10 bases between. This CDR3 spans 14 amino acids. Germline CDR1 reads SNHLY; CDR2 reads FYNNEI. The CDR3 protein is CASSETTSHYGYTF. CDR3 DNA: TGTGCCAGCAGTGAAACTACGTCCCACTATGGCTACACCTTC.

This clonotype was recorded at least ten times. The CDR3 DNA sequence: TGTGCCAGCAGTCCTAATCGTCGAGGAAACACCATATATTTT. Translation gives CASSPNRRGNTIYF. V gene TRBV12-3 or TRBV12-4 combines with J gene TRBJ1-3; D is uncertain. The CDR3 spans 14 residues. The V and J ends lost 5 bases and 4 bases respectively, with 12 bases between them.